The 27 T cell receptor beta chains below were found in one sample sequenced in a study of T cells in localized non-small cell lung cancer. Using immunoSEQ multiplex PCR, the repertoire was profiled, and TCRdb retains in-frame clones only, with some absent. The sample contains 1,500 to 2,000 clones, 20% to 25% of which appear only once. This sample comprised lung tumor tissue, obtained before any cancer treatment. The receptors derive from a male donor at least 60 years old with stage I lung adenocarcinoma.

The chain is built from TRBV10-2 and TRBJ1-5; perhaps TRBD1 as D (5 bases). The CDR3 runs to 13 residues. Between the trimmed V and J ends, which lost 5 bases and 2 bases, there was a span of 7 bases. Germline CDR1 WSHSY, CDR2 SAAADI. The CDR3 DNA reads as TGCGCCAGCAGTATACAGGGCAATCAGCCCCAGCATTTT. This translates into CASSIQGNQPQHF.

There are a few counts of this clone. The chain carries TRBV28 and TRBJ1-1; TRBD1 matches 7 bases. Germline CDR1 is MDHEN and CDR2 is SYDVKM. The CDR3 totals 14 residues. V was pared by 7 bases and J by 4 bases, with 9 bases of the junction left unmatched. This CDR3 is CASTQGGLSTEAFF. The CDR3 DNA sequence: TGTGCCAGCACCCAGGGGGGATTGAGCACTGAAGCTTTCTTT.

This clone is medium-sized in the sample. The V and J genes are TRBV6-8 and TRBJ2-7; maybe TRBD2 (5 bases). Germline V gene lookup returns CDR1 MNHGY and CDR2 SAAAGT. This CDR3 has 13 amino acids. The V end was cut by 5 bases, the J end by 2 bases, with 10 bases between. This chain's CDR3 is CASSPRGTYEQYF. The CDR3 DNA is TGTGCCAGCAGTCCCAGAGGGACCTACGAGCAGTACTTC.

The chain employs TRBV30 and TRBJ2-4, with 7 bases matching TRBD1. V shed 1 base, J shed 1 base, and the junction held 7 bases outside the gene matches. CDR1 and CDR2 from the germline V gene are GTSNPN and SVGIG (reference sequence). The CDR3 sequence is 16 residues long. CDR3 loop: CAWSGKGARAKNIQYF. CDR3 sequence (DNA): TGTGCCTGGAGTGGAAAGGGGGCGCGGGCCAAAAACATTCAGTACTTC.

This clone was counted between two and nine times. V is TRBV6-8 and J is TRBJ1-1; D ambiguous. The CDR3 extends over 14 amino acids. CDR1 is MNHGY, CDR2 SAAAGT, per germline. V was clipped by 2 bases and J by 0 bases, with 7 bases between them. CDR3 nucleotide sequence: TGTGCCAGCAGTTACGGGCAGATGAACACTGAAGCTTTCTTT. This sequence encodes CASSYGQMNTEAFF.

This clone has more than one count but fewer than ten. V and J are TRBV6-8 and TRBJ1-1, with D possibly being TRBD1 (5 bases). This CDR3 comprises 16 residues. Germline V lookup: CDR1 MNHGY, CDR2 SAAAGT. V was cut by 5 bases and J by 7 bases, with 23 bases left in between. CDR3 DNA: TGTGCCAGCAGTAAAGGGGAGGGGTGGGGGTTGGATGAAGCTTTCTTT. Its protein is CASSKGEGWGLDEAFF.

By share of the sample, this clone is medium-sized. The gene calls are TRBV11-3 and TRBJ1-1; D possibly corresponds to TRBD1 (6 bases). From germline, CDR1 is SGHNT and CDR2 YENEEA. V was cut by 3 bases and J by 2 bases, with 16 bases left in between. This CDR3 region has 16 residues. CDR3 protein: CASSFAGGRGNTEAFF. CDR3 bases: TGTGCCAGCAGCTTTGCCGGGGGGCGAGGTAACACTGAAGCTTTCTTT. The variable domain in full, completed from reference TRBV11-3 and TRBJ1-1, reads EAGVVQSPRYKIIEKKQPVAFWCNPISGHNTLYWYLQNLGQGPELLIRYENEEAVDDSQLPKDRFSAERLKGVDSTLKIQPAELGDSAVYLCASSFAGGRGNTEAFFGQGTRLTVV.

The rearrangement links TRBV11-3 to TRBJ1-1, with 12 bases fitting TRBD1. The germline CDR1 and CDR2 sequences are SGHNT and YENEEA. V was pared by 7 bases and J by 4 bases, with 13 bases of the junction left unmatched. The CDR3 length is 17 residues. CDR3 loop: CASNPGTGGLRSTEAFF. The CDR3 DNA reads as TGTGCCAGCAACCCGGGGACAGGGGGCCTTAGAAGCACTGAAGCTTTCTTT.

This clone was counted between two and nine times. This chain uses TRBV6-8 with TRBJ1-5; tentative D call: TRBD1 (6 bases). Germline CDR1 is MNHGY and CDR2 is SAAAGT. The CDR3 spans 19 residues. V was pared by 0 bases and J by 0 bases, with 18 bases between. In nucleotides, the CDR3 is TGTGCCAGCAGTTACTCGAGGGGTTGGGGGGGCTATAGCAATCAGCCCCAGCATTTT. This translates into CASSYSRGWGGYSNQPQHF.

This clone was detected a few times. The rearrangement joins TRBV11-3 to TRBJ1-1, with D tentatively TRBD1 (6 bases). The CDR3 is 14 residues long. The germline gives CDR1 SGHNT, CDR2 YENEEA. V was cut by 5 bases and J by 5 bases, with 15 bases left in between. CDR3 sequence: CASSLQGTGTEAFF. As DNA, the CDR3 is TGTGCCAGCAGCCTACAGGGAACGGGGACTGAAGCTTTCTTT.

CDR3 residues: CASIDRTNTEAFF. The DNA of the CDR3 is TGTGCCAGCATCGACAGAACTAACACTGAAGCTTTCTTT. The rearrangement joins TRBV7-2 to TRBJ1-1; possibly TRBD1 for D (5 bases). Deletions cut 7 bases from V and 2 bases from J, with 11 bases between. Germline V CDR1 and CDR2: SGHTA, FQGNSA. The CDR3 consists of 13 residues.

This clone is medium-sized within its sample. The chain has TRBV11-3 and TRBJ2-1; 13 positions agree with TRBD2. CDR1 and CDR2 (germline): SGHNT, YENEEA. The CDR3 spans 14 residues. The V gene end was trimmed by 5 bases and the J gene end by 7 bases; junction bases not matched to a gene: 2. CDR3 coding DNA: TGTGCCAGCAGCATGACTAGCGGGGGGAATGAGCAGTTCTTC. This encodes CASSMTSGGNEQFF.

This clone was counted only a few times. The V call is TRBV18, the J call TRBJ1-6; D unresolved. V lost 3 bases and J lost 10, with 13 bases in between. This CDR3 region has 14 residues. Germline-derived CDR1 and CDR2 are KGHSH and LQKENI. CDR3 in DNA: TGTGCCAGCTCACCCGGGGAAACTTGGTCACCCCTCCACTTT. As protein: CASSPGETWSPLHF.

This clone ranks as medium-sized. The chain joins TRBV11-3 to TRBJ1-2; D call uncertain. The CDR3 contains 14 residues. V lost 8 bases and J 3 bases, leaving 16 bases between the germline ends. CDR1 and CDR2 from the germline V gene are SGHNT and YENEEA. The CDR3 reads CASLLGPQHYGYTF. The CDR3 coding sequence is TGTGCCAGCCTGCTAGGACCGCAGCACTATGGCTACACCTTC.

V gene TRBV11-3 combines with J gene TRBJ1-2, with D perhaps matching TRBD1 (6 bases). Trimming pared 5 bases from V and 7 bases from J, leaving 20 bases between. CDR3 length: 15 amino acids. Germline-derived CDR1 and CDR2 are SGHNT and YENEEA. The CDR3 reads CASSPAIGGRGGYTF. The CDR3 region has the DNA TGTGCCAGCAGCCCCGCGATTGGGGGGCGCGGTGGCTACACCTTC.

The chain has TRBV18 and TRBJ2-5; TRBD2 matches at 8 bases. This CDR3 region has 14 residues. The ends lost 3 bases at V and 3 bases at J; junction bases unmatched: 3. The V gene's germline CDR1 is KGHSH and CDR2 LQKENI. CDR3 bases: TGTGCCAGCTCACCGCCGGGACTAGAAGAGACCCAGTACTTC. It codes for CASSPPGLEETQYF.

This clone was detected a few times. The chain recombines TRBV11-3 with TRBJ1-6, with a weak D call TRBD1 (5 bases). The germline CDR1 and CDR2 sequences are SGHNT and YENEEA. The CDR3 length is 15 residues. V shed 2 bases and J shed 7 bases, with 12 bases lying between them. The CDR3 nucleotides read TGTGCCAGCAGCTTACTGGCAGGGCGGAATTCACCCCTCCACTTT. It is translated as CASSLLAGRNSPLHF.

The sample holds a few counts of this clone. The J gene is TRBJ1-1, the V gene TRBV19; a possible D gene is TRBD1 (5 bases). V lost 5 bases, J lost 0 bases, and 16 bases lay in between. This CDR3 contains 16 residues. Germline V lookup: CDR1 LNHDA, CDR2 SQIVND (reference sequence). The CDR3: CASSDSWEGMNTEAFF. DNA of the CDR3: TGTGCCAGTAGTGACTCTTGGGAGGGGATGAACACTGAAGCTTTCTTT.

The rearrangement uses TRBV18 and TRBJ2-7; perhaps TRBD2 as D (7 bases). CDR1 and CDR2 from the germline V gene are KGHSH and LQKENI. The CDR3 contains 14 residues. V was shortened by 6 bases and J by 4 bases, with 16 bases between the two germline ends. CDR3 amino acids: CASSTGGQIYEQYF. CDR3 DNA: TGTGCCAGCTCCACCGGGGGGCAAATTTACGAGCAGTACTTC.

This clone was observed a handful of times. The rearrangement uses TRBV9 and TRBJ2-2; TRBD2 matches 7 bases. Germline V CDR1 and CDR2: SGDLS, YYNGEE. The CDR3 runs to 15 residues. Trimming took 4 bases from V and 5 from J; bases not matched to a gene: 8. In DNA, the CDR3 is TGTGCCAGCAGCCCCCGGGGAGGGTATACCGGGGAGCTGTTTTTT. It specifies CASSPRGGYTGELFF. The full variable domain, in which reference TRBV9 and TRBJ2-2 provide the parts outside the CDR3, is DSGVTQTPKHLITATGQRVTLRCSPRSGDLSVYWYQQSLDQGLQFLIQYYNGEERAKGNILERFSAQQFPDLHSELNLSSLELGDSALYFCASSPRGGYTGELFFGEGSRLTVL.

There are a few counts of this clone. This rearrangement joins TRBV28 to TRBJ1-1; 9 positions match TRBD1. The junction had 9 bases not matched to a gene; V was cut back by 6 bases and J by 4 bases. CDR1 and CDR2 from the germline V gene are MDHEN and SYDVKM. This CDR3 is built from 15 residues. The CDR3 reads CASSRTGDGGTEAFF. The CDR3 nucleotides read TGTGCCAGCAGCCGGACAGGGGATGGAGGCACTGAAGCTTTCTTT.

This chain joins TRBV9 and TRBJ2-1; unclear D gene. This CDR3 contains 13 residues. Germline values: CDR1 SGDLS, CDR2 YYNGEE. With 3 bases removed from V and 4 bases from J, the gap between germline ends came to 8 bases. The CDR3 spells CASSGSDYNEQFF. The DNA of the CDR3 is TGTGCCAGCAGCGGTTCAGATTACAATGAGCAGTTCTTC.

The CDR3 DNA reads TGTGCCAGCAGACAGAGCACCGGGGAGCTGTTTTTT. Translating gives CASRQSTGELFF. The rearrangement links TRBV6-4 to TRBJ2-2; D is unresolved. The CDR3 contains 12 residues. Germline assignment: CDR1 MRHNA and CDR2 SNTAGT. Deletions cut 6 bases from V and 4 bases from J, with 6 bases between.

The chain's CDR3 is CASSLWGNIQYF. The CDR3 nucleotides read TGTGCCAGCAGTTTGTGGGGAAACATTCAGTACTTC. J is TRBJ2-4 and V is TRBV28; unclear D gene. Per the germline V gene, CDR1 is MDHEN and CDR2 is SYDVKM. The CDR3 has 12 residues. Deletions cut 3 bases from V and 6 bases from J, with 6 bases between.

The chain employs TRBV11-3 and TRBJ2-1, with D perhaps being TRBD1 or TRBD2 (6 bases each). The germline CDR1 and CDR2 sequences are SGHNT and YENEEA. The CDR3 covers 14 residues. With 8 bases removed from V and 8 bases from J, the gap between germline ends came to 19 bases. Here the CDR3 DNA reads TGTGCCAGCGTGCGTAGGGGGGCAATTTATGAGCAGTTCTTC. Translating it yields CASVRRGAIYEQFF.

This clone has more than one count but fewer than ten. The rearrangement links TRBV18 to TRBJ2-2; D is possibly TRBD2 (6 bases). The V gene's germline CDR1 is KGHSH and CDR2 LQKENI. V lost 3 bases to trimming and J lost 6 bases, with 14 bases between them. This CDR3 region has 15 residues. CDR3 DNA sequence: TGTGCCAGCTCACCCCCTCGAGGAGGGGCCGGGGAGCTGTTTTTT. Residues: CASSPPRGGAGELFF.

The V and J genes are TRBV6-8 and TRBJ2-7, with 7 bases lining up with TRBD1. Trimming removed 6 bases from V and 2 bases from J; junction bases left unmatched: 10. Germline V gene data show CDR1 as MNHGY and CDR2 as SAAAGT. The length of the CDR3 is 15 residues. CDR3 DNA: TGTGCCAGCAGCGAGGGGGCTGGCCTCCCCTACGAGCAGTACTTC. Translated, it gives CASSEGAGLPYEQYF.